The rows below give T cell receptor beta chains drawn from one sample of a study of cytomegalovirus exposure and HLA in healthy donors. Sequencing was performed with immunoSEQ multiplex PCR; in TCRdb, only in-frame clones are kept and a portion is missing. The sample lists under 150,000 clones, 80% occurring once. Sequencing was carried out using PBMCs. These receptor sequences come from a woman in her thirties or forties in good health and CMV-seronegative. Both conserved end residues are trimmed from each CDR3.

cdr3_aa: ASSSIRQGSYGYT
j_call: TRBJ1-2
v_call: TRBV5-6

cdr3_aa: ASSPQTRGYEQY
j_call: TRBJ2-7
v_call: TRBV19

cdr3_aa: ASSPTGNPYNSPLH
j_call: TRBJ1-6
v_call: TRBV18

cdr3_aa: AISQGQASNQPQH
j_call: TRBJ1-5
v_call: TRBV10-3

cdr3_aa: ASSQDRGGQGAYGYT
j_call: TRBJ1-2
v_call: TRBV4-3

cdr3_aa: ASSSIAGPSPGELF
j_call: TRBJ2-2
v_call: TRBV7-3

cdr3_aa: ASSPLDGQNTEAF
j_call: TRBJ1-1
v_call: TRBV9

cdr3_aa: AISLTEVTEAF
j_call: TRBJ1-1
v_call: TRBV10-3

cdr3_aa: AISSTGEGVPLH
j_call: TRBJ1-6
v_call: TRBV10-3

cdr3_aa: STPRGNTIY
j_call: TRBJ1-3
v_call: TRBV20-1

cdr3_aa: ASSAGGQTPYEQY
j_call: TRBJ2-7
v_call: TRBV2

cdr3_aa: ASSPRPGGLSGNTIY
j_call: TRBJ1-3
v_call: TRBV11-2

cdr3_aa: ASSPDTSGSFAYEQY
j_call: TRBJ2-7
v_call: TRBV5-4

cdr3_aa: ASSMGTSGVSGELF
j_call: TRBJ2-2
v_call: TRBV5-6

cdr3_aa: ASSFPGSEDEQF
j_call: TRBJ2-1
v_call: TRBV19

cdr3_aa: ASAPTRLKNTGELF
j_call: TRBJ2-2
v_call: TRBV2

cdr3_aa: ASTLDRGYQPQH
j_call: TRBJ1-5
v_call: TRBV6-6

cdr3_aa: ASSPSGLAGVQLQETQY
j_call: TRBJ2-5
v_call: TRBV4-1

cdr3_aa: ASSVEGEVGGVGTEAF
j_call: TRBJ1-1
v_call: TRBV9

cdr3_aa: ASSQDIEYGTGELF
j_call: TRBJ2-2
v_call: TRBV4-2

cdr3_aa: ASSQAPVRGYT
j_call: TRBJ1-2
v_call: TRBV19

cdr3_aa: ASSTTSGAATDTQY
j_call: TRBJ2-3
v_call: TRBV5-1

cdr3_aa: ASTDAGDYYNSPLH
j_call: TRBJ1-6
v_call: TRBV19

cdr3_aa: ASSKGLAGEETQY
j_call: TRBJ2-5
v_call: TRBV5-1

cdr3_aa: SVGWARQGPTEAF
j_call: TRBJ1-1
v_call: TRBV29-1

cdr3_aa: ASSLRTSGGWETQY
j_call: TRBJ2-5
v_call: TRBV7-9

cdr3_aa: ASSPRTSGGYEQY
j_call: TRBJ2-7
v_call: TRBV7-2

cdr3_aa: ASSQVAGYSYEQY
j_call: TRBJ2-7
v_call: TRBV4-1

cdr3_aa: ASSLGGDQY
j_call: TRBJ2-7
v_call: TRBV27

cdr3_aa: ASSRPGSANTEAF
j_call: TRBJ1-1
v_call: TRBV27

cdr3_aa: ASSPHIDQPQH
j_call: TRBJ1-5
v_call: TRBV11-2

cdr3_aa: AIGDSRNTEAF
j_call: TRBJ1-1
v_call: TRBV28

cdr3_aa: ASGLRGSEAF
j_call: TRBJ1-1
v_call: TRBV12-5

cdr3_aa: ASSPMGSNSPLH
j_call: TRBJ1-6
v_call: TRBV4-2

cdr3_aa: ASSRRGGAVSYEQY
j_call: TRBJ2-7
v_call: TRBV4-2

cdr3_aa: ASSQARGEQF
j_call: TRBJ2-1
v_call: TRBV4-3

cdr3_aa: ASYSNNEKLF
j_call: TRBJ1-4
v_call: TRBV6-1

cdr3_aa: ASSLALKGSGEKLF
j_call: TRBJ1-4
v_call: TRBV7-9

cdr3_aa: ASSVQSSGVSYEQY
j_call: TRBJ2-7
v_call: TRBV5-1

cdr3_aa: ASSPLPRF
j_call: TRBJ2-1
v_call: TRBV7-2